The 9 T cell receptor beta chains given below trace back to one sample, sequenced in a study of PD-1 blockade in classical Hodgkin lymphoma. Using immunoSEQ multiplex PCR, the repertoire was profiled, and TCRdb retains in-frame clones only, with some absent. The sample carries tens of thousands of clones, roughly 87% recorded once. Brentuximab vedotin exposure varied among the patients, all of whom had relapsed after autologous stem cell transplantation. Sequenced material: peripheral blood mononuclear cells (PBMCs), taken before the second cycle of nivolumab. The receptors come from a human donor with classical Hodgkin lymphoma.

V usage is TRBV7-9 and J usage is TRBJ2-7, with D uncertain. This CDR3 contains 12 residues. The V end lost 10 bases, the J end lost 2 bases, and 12 bases lay between the germline ends. CDR1 and CDR2 (germline): SEHNR, FQNEAQ (reference sequence). The CDR3, as DNA: TGTGCCACCTCAACCTTAACCTACGAGCAGTACTTC. Its protein is CATSTLTYEQYF.

This chain links TRBV7-3 with TRBJ2-4, with 9 bases that match TRBD1. Germline V CDR1 and CDR2: SGHTA, FQGTGA. The trim removed 3 bases at V and 5 bases at J, leaving 8 bases unmatched. This CDR3 is built from 16 residues. CDR3 DNA: TGTGCCAGCAGCTTGGGGACAGGGCTTGGGGAAAACATTCAGTACTTC. It specifies CASSLGTGLGENIQYF.

The rearrangement links TRBV9 to TRBJ1-1, with a weak D call TRBD1 (5 bases). Germline V gene lookup returns CDR1 SGDLS and CDR2 YYNGEE. V lost 4 bases, J lost 4 bases, and 14 bases lay in between. The CDR3 covers 14 residues. The CDR3 sequence: CASSPSRGRTEAFF. CDR3 DNA sequence: TGTGCCAGCAGCCCAAGTAGGGGTCGCACTGAAGCTTTCTTT. Full variable domain (rest looked up from reference TRBV9 and TRBJ1-1): DSGVTQTPKHLITATGQRVTLRCSPRSGDLSVYWYQQSLDQGLQFLIQYYNGEERAKGNILERFSAQQFPDLHSELNLSSLELGDSALYFCASSPSRGRTEAFFGQGTRLTVV.

This rearrangement joins TRBV5-1 to TRBJ1-1, with TRBD1 matching over 9 bases. CDR1 and CDR2 (germline): SGHRS, YFSETQ. The ends lost 4 bases at V and 5 bases at J; junction bases unmatched: 9. The CDR3 loop spans 15 amino acids. The CDR3 DNA sequence: TGCGCCAGCAGCGCCGCGGGGACAGGGAAAACTGAAGCTTTCTTT. Amino acid sequence: CASSAAGTGKTEAFF.

The chain joins TRBV4-1 to TRBJ2-1, with no clear D. Germline V lookup: CDR1 MGHRA, CDR2 YSYEKL. This CDR3 region has 14 residues. Trimming cost V 0 bases and J 2 bases, with 5 bases left between them. The CDR3 loop is CASSQDSTYNEQFF. The CDR3 DNA reads TGCGCCAGCAGCCAAGACAGTACCTACAATGAGCAGTTCTTC.

The chain employs TRBV5-1 and TRBJ2-5, with 7 bases fitting TRBD2. The CDR3 is made up of 13 amino acids. V lost 7 bases, J lost 2 bases, and 5 bases stayed unmatched. Germline V gene lookup returns CDR1 SGHRS and CDR2 YFSETQ. CDR3 sequence (DNA): TGCGCCAGCGGGGGGGAGACACAAGAGACCCAGTACTTC. Protein product: CASGGETQETQYF.

The chain is built from TRBV28 and TRBJ2-3; 7 bases are a match to TRBD2. The V gene end was trimmed by 2 bases and the J gene end by 0 bases; junction bases not matched to a gene: 8. The CDR3 has 17 amino acids. CDR1 MDHEN and CDR2 SYDVKM come from the germline V gene. This CDR3 is CASSLGLAVISTDTQYF. The CDR3 region has the DNA TGTGCCAGCAGTTTAGGGCTAGCGGTTATTAGCACAGATACGCAGTATTTT.

On this clone itself: Mismatch with germline at one junction end may stem from a read error. This rearrangement joins TRBV11-2 to TRBJ2-7, with D perhaps matching TRBD1 or TRBD2 (6 bases each). The CDR3 is 14 amino acids. Germline CDR1 reads SGHAT; CDR2 reads FQNNGV. The CDR3 nucleotides are TGTGCCAGCAGCTTAGACCGGGGGCAGGCCAGGTGGAACTTC. Residues: CASSLDRGQARWNF.

The V gene is TRBV28, the J gene TRBJ1-5, with 8 bases identical to TRBD1. The germline CDR1 and CDR2 sequences are MDHEN and SYDVKM. The CDR3 is 16 amino acids. The junction had 9 bases not matched to a gene; V was cut back by 4 bases and J by 4 bases. CDR3: CASSWAGTGGNQPQHF. In DNA form, the CDR3 reads TGTGCCAGCAGTTGGGCCGGGACAGGTGGAAATCAGCCCCAGCATTTT. Using reference TRBV28 and TRBJ1-5 for the parts outside the CDR3, the full variable domain is DVKVTQSSRYLVKRTGEKVFLECVQDMDHENMFWYRQDPGLGLRLIYFSYDVKMKEKGDIPEGYSVSREKKERFSLILESASTNQTSMYLCASSWAGTGGNQPQHFGDGTRLSIL.